The clone carrying this TCR beta chain was picked up a small number of times. The sample originates from a study of blood T cell repertoires in COVID-19. V lost 4 bases to trimming and J lost 0 bases, with 13 bases between them. This CDR3 spans 17 amino acids. Germline assignment: CDR1 SNHLY and CDR2 FYNNEI. Generated by immunoSEQ multiplex PCR, the TCRdb table keeps only in-frame clones and is missing some. Of 180,000 or so clones listed, approximately 85% are singletons. Sample: PBMCs or T cells enriched from blood (not recorded which). This chain links TRBV2 with TRBJ1-6; the D is unclear. This TCR was sampled from a man aged 40-49 years who had recovered from COVID-19. This CDR3 is CASSGDPGSSYNSPLHF. The CDR3 DNA follows: TGTGCCAGCAGTGGCGATCCGGGGAGCTCCTATAATTCACCCCTCCACTTT.